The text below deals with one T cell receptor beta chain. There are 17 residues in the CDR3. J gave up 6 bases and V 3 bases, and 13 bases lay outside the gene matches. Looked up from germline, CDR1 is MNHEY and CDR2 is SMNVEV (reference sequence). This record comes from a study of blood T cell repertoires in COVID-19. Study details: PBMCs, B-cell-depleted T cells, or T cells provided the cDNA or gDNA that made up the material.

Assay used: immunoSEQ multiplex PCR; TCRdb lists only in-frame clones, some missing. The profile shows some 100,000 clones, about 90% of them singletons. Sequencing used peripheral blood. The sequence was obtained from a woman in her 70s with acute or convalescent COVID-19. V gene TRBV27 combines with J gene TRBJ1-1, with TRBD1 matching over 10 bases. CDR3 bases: TGTGCCAGCAGTTTCGGATCCGCCGGGACAGGGGAGGCTGAAGCTTTCTTT. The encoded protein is CASSFGSAGTGEAEAFF.